This T cell receptor (beta chain) appears in the sequencing data of a study of T cell responses to AZD1222 COVID-19 vaccine. Study findings and constraints: Among the donors, most were white British and more were female, and clonal diversity was possibly underestimated.

Trimming took 4 bases from V and 3 from J; bases not matched to a gene: 8. CDR3 length: 16 amino acids. Germline V gene lookup returns CDR1 MRHNA and CDR2 SNTAGT. This clone has a handful of counts. Its antigen is not identified. Measured with immunoSEQ multiplex PCR; TCRdb has only the in-frame clones, and not every one. The data contain around 80,000 clones, 92% of them singletons. The material was peripheral blood, obtained 28 days after the second AZD1222 dose. This chain links TRBV6-4 with TRBJ2-2; 7 nucleotides line up with TRBD1. The TCR sequence derives from an adult who received the AZD1222 COVID-19 vaccine. The CDR3 nucleotides read TGTGCCAGCAGTGTGAAGGGGGCGAGCGACACCGGGGAGCTGTTTTTT. As protein: CASSVKGASDTGELFF.